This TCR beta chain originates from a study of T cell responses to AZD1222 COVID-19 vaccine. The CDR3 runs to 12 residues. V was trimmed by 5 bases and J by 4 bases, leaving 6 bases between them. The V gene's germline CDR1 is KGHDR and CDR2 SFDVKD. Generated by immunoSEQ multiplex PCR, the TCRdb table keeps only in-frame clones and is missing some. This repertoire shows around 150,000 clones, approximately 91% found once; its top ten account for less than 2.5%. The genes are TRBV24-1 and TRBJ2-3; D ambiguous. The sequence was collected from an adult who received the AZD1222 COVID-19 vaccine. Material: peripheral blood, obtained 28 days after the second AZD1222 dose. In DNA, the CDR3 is TGTGCCACCAGTGGCCCCTCAGATACGCAGTATTTT. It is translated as CATSGPSDTQYF.